Shown below are 23 T cell receptor beta chains from a single sample sequenced in a study of blood T cell repertoires in COVID-19 (dated by TCRdb to the early 2020s). Library generation was performed with the immunoSEQ multiplex PCR assay. TCRdb retrieved this table from immuneACCESS and kept in-frame rearrangements only. Not all clones are present; in checked studies, unresolved V genes account for under half, and no reason is known for the remainder. For this sample there are some 120,000 clones; roughly 69% appear just once. 2% to 2.5% of the sample is taken by the ten largest. The sample consisted of peripheral blood. These receptors all come from a woman in her sixties or seventies with acute or convalescent COVID-19.

The chain carries TRBV28 and TRBJ2-5, with 10 bases identical to TRBD1. V was clipped by 4 bases and J by 4 bases; unmatched bases: 9. The CDR3 has 16 residues. CDR1 is MDHEN, CDR2 SYDVKM, per germline. The CDR3 region is CASSSPTGGELETQYF. CDR3 coding DNA: TGTGCCAGCAGTTCCCCGACAGGGGGCGAGTTAGAGACCCAGTACTTC.

This clone was picked up a small number of times. The rearrangement links TRBV5-1 to TRBJ1-6; D is unresolved. V lost 4 bases and J lost 5, with 13 bases in between. Germline V gives CDR1 SGHRS, CDR2 YFSETQ. CDR3 size: 15 residues. The CDR3 here is CASSEGPANNSPLHF. CDR3 DNA sequence: TGCGCCAGCAGCGAGGGCCCAGCGAATAATTCACCCCTCCACTTT.

This chain links TRBV7-2 with TRBJ1-1, with TRBD1 identical over 8 bases. After removal of 4 bases from V and 6 bases from J, the junction contained 4 bases not matched to a gene. Per the germline V gene, CDR1 is SGHTA and CDR2 is FQGNSA. There are 13 residues in the CDR3. The CDR3 DNA sequence: TGTGCCAGCAGCTCGGGACAGGTACCTGAAGCTTTCTTT. Protein product: CASSSGQVPEAFF.

There are a few counts of this clone. This chain joins TRBV6-5 and TRBJ1-1; D call uncertain. Germline V gene lookup returns CDR1 MNHEY and CDR2 SVGAGI. The CDR3 has 12 amino acids. V was shortened by 4 bases and J by 1 base, with 4 bases between the two germline ends. Written as DNA, the CDR3 is TGTGCCAGCAGTTCTCCGAACACTGAAGCTTTCTTT. Its translation: CASSSPNTEAFF.

This chain joins TRBV19 and TRBJ2-3; D gene ambiguous. Germline CDR1 LNHDA, CDR2 SQIVND (reference sequence). The length of the CDR3 is 10 residues. With 8 bases removed from V and 9 bases from J, the gap between germline ends came to 9 bases. CDR3 DNA: TGTGCCAGTGGAAGAGGCACGCAGTATTTT. Amino acids: CASGRGTQYF.

This chain joins TRBV19 and TRBJ1-4; TRBD1 agrees at 7 bases. There are 14 residues in the CDR3. In germline, CDR1 is LNHDA, CDR2 SQIVND (reference sequence). V dropped 6 bases and J dropped 6; count of bases not matched to a gene: 7. In DNA form, the CDR3 reads TGTGCCAGTAGCCTTGAGGGGGCGGATGAAAAACTGTTTTTT. Protein: CASSLEGADEKLFF.

The V gene is TRBV6-2 or TRBV6-3, the J gene TRBJ1-4, with D maybe TRBD1 (6 bases). CDR3 length: 15 amino acids. The germline V and J ends were trimmed by 5 bases and 8 bases, with 18 bases remaining between them. Per germline, CDR1 MNHEY and CDR2 SVGEGT. CDR3: CASSQGWGRREKLFF. The CDR3 DNA reads TGTGCCAGCAGTCAAGGATGGGGGCGGCGAGAAAAACTGTTTTTT.

V gene TRBV6-1 combines with J gene TRBJ1-6, with TRBD1 matching over 8 bases. V was clipped by 2 bases and J by 9 bases; unmatched bases: 6. Germline V CDR1 and CDR2: MNHNS, SASEGT. CDR3 size: 15 residues. DNA for the CDR3: TGTGCCAGCAGTGAACCCCCGGACAGGGTTTCACCCCTCCACTTT. This codes for CASSEPPDRVSPLHF.

The chain couples TRBV6-1 to TRBJ2-7; D gene unclear. CDR3 length equals 16 residues. V was trimmed by 3 bases and J by 1 base, leaving 16 bases between them. The germline V gene has CDR1 MNHNS and CDR2 SASEGT. This CDR3 is CASSDSFGSPSYEQYF. The CDR3 DNA reads as TGTGCCAGCAGTGATTCTTTCGGGTCACCTTCCTACGAGCAGTACTTC.

In DNA form, the CDR3 reads TGTGCCAGCAGCTTAGGTGGGACGGGAGGGCTCTCCTACGAGCAGTACTTC. This gives the protein CASSLGGTGGLSYEQYF. This chain connects TRBV11-2 to TRBJ2-7; 8 nucleotides align to TRBD2. With 1 base clipped from V and 0 bases from J, the junction kept 8 bases outside the gene matches. This CDR3 contains 17 residues. The germline V gene encodes CDR1 SGHAT and CDR2 FQNNGV.

This clone has more than one count but fewer than ten. This rearrangement joins TRBV4-1 to TRBJ2-1; TRBD1 might be the D (6 bases). Trimming cost V 4 bases and J 8 bases, with 15 bases left between them. CDR1 and CDR2 from the germline V gene are MGHRA and YSYEKL. There are 14 residues in the CDR3. The CDR3 sequence is CASSRLTGLHEQFF. The CDR3 DNA reads as TGCGCCAGCAGCCGATTAACAGGGTTGCATGAGCAGTTCTTC.

The V call is TRBV11-2, the J call TRBJ1-1, with 10 bases aligning to TRBD1. J was trimmed by 4 bases and V by 3 bases; bases with no gene match: 2. The CDR3 has 14 residues. CDR1 is SGHAT and CDR2 is FQNNGV in the germline V gene. The DNA of the CDR3 is TGTGCCAGCAGCTTTAGGGACAGGGGCACTGAAGCTTTCTTT. It is translated as CASSFRDRGTEAFF.

V gene TRBV5-6 combines with J gene TRBJ2-5; D might be TRBD1 (6 bases). The V gene's germline CDR1 is SGHDT and CDR2 YYEEEE. The CDR3 consists of 15 residues. V was cut by 4 bases and J by 1 base, with 14 bases left in between. As DNA, the CDR3 is TGTGCCAGCAGCACATTTCGGACAGTCCAAGAGACCCAGTACTTC. It is translated as CASSTFRTVQETQYF. Filled out from reference TRBV5-6 and TRBJ2-5, the complete variable domain reads DAGVTQSPTHLIKTRGQQVTLRCSPKSGHDTVSWYQQALGQGPQFIFQYYEEEERQRGNFPDRFSGHQFPNYSSELNVNALLLGDSALYLCASSTFRTVQETQYFGPGTRLLVL.

The V and J genes are TRBV6-2 or TRBV6-3 and TRBJ2-7, with 13 bases fitting TRBD2. The CDR3 length is 19 residues. Germline V CDR1 and CDR2: MNHEY, SVGEGT. V lost 0 bases to trimming and J lost 5 bases; unmatched junction nucleotides: 13. CDR3 sequence: CASSYSRLAGGLLGDEQYF. In DNA form, the CDR3 reads TGTGCCAGCAGTTACTCAAGACTAGCGGGAGGCCTCCTCGGGGACGAGCAGTACTTC.

This chain joins TRBV19 and TRBJ1-1; D call uncertain. CDR3 length equals 15 residues. V lost 8 bases and J lost 0, with 16 bases in between. Germline values: CDR1 LNHDA, CDR2 SQIVND (reference sequence). The CDR3 DNA sequence: TGTGCCAGTGGTTCTAGGACTTCCTTGAACACTGAAGCTTTCTTT. Translated: CASGSRTSLNTEAFF. The full variable domain, completed using reference TRBV19 and TRBJ1-1, is DGGITQSPKYLFRKEGQNVTLSCEQNLNHDAMYWYRQDPGQGLRLIYYSQIVNDFQKGDIAEGYSVSREKKESFPLTVTSAQKNPTAFYLCASGSRTSLNTEAFFGQGTRLTVV.

This clone has just a few counts. The V and J genes are TRBV18 and TRBJ1-3, with no clear D. Trimming shortened V by 1 base and J by 1 base, and 11 bases separated the two germline ends. Germline V gene sequence: CDR1 KGHSH, CDR2 LQKENI. The CDR3 consists of 16 residues. The CDR3 protein is CASSPRREISGNTIYF. As DNA, the CDR3 is TGTGCCAGCTCACCACGACGGGAGATATCTGGAAACACCATATATTTT.

The CDR3 DNA is TGTGCCAGCAGGGCCCGGACAGGGGGAAAGGGCACTGAAGCTTTCTTT. This translates into CASRARTGGKGTEAFF. V and J are TRBV27 and TRBJ1-1; TRBD1 agrees at 10 bases. The length of the CDR3 is 16 residues. CDR1 is MNHEY, CDR2 SMNVEV, per germline (reference sequence). Trimming took 6 bases from V and 4 from J; bases not matched to a gene: 11.

The chain combines TRBV28 with TRBJ2-1, with TRBD2 matching 12 bases. This CDR3 contains 17 residues. Germline V gene data show CDR1 as MDHEN and CDR2 as SYDVKM. After removal of 4 bases from V and 7 bases from J, the junction contained 11 bases not matched to a gene. CDR3 sequence reads: CASSSYSSGRATNEQFF. In nucleotides, the CDR3 is TGTGCCAGCAGTTCCTACTCTAGCGGGAGGGCCACGAATGAGCAGTTCTTC.

This chain links TRBV5-5 with TRBJ1-3; D possibly corresponds to TRBD1 (5 bases). V was trimmed by 4 bases and J by 8 bases, leaving 22 bases between them. The CDR3 spans 16 residues. In germline, CDR1 is SGHKS, CDR2 YYEKEE (reference sequence). The CDR3 DNA reads TGTGCCAGCAGCCGTGTCGAGGGAGGCAGGGCCGACACCATATATTTT. Translating it yields CASSRVEGGRADTIYF.

The rearrangement joins TRBV6-2 or TRBV6-3 to TRBJ2-2; D remains ambiguous. The CDR3 length is 13 residues. Deletions cut 0 bases from V and 9 bases from J, with 8 bases between. The germline gives CDR1 MNHEY, CDR2 SVGEGT. The CDR3 DNA follows: TGTGCCAGCAGTTACTCCGGTAGTAGGGAGCTGTTTTTT. Translated, it gives CASSYSGSRELFF.

The chain uses TRBV21-1 and TRBJ1-5; the table names TRBD1, a call not compared with the DNA. TRBV21-1 is a listed pseudogene. The CDR3 runs 15 residues. CDR3 amino acids: CASSKRQGLNQPQHF. The CDR3 nucleotides read TGTGCCAGCAGCAAAAGACAGGGGCTGAATCAGCCCCAGCATTTT.

This rearrangement joins TRBV6-5 to TRBJ1-1; 7 bases agree with TRBD1. This CDR3 has 13 amino acids. V shed 11 bases and J 4 bases; nucleotides not matched to a gene: 10. Germline lookup yields CDR1 MNHEY and CDR2 SVGAGI. CDR3 in DNA: TGTGCCGCAAGACAGGGTGGGTTCACTGAAGCTTTCTTT. The encoded protein is CAARQGGFTEAFF.

The rearrangement joins TRBV27 to TRBJ2-1; TRBD2 matches 15 bases. The germline V gene encodes CDR1 MNHEY and CDR2 SMNVEV (reference sequence). The CDR3 has 15 residues. V was clipped by 6 bases and J by 7 bases; unmatched bases: 4. The CDR3 sequence: CASSLGLAGGNEQFF. CDR3 nucleotides: TGTGCCAGCAGCCTGGGACTAGCGGGAGGAAATGAGCAGTTCTTC.